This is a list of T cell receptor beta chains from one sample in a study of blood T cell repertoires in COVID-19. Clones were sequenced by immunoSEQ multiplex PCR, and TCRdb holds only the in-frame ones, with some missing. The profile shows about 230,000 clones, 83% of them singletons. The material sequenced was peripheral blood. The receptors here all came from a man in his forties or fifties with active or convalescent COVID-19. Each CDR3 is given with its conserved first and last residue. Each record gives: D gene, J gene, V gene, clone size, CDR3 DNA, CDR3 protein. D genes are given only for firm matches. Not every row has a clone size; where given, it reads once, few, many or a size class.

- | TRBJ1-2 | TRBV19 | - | TGTGCCAGTAGTAATCTTCAGGATTCTAACTATGGCTACACCTTC | CASSNLQDSNYGYTF
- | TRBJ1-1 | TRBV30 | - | TGTGCCTGGAGTCGCCGAGGGGGTACTGAAGCTTTCTTT | CAWSRRGGTEAFF
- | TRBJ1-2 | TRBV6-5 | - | TGTGCCAGCAGTTACTCCCTGTCCCCAGGCTATGGCTACACCTTC | CASSYSLSPGYGYTF
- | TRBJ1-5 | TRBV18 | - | TGTGCCAGCTCATCCGACAGAAATCAGCCCCAGCATTTT | CASSSDRNQPQHF
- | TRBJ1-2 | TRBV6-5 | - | TGTGCCAGCTCCTATACAGGGAACGGCTATGGCTACACCTTC | CASSYTGNGYGYTF
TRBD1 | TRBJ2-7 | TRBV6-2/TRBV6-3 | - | TGTGCCAGCAGTGGGGACAGGGGGACATCTTACTACTACGAGCAGTACTTC | CASSGDRGTSYYYEQYF
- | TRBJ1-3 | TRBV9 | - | TGTGCCAGCAGCGCAGGACAGTTGTCTGGAAACACCATATATTTT | CASSAGQLSGNTIYF
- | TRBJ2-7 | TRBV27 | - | TGTGCCAGCAGTTCCACGTCTGGGGGGACCCTCTCCTACGAGCAGTACTTC | CASSSTSGGTLSYEQYF
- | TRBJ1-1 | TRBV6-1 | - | TGTGCCAGCAGTGAATCGGGATCAGGCACTGAAGCTTTCTTT | CASSESGSGTEAFF
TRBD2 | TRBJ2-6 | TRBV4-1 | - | TGCGCCAGCAGCCAGAATCTAGCGGCTGGGGCCAACGTCCTGACTTTC | CASSQNLAAGANVLTF
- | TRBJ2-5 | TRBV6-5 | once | TGTGCCAGCAGACAATTAGAGACCCAGTACTTC | CASRQLETQYF
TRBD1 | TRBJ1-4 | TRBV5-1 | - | TGCGCCAGCAGCGCTGAGGGGGCTCGGGGCGAAAAACTGTTTTTT | CASSAEGARGEKLFF
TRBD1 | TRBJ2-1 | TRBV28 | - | TGTGCCAGCAGCCAGCTTACAGGGGGCTCCTACAATGAGCAGTTCTTC | CASSQLTGGSYNEQFF
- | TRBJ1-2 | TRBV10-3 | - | TGTGCCATCAGTGAGTCAGGTACAGGGAACTATGGCTACACCTTC | CAISESGTGNYGYTF
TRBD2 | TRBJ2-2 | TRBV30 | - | TGTGCCTGGAGGGGACTATCCGGGGAGCTGTTTTTT | CAWRGLSGELFF
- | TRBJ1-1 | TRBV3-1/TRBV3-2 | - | TGTGCCAGCAGCCAAGATGAGGGAGACTATATGAACACTGAAGCTTTCTTT | CASSQDEGDYMNTEAFF
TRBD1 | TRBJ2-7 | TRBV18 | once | TGTGCCAGCTCAAACAGGGGGCGCGGATCCTACGAGCAGTACTTC | CASSNRGRGSYEQYF
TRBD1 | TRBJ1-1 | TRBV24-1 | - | TGTGCCACCAGTGATACCCGGACAGGGGGTAACACTGAAGCTTTCTTT | CATSDTRTGGNTEAFF
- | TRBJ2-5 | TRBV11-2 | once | TGTGCCAGCAGCCCGAGGACGGACAGTACGAAAGAGACCCAGTACTTC | CASSPRTDSTKETQYF
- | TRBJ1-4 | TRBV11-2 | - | TGTGCCAGCAGTCTCAGGTTAACTAATGAAAAACTGTTTTTT | CASSLRLTNEKLFF
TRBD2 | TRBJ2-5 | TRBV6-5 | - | TGTGCCAGCAAAGGGGCGGGAGGAGAGACCCAGTACTTC | CASKGAGGETQYF
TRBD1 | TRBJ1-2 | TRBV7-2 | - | TGTGCCAGCAGCTTATTCCAGGGGGCGTTTGGCTACACCTTC | CASSLFQGAFGYTF
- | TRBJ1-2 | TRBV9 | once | TGTGCCAGCAGCCCCAATGGGGGGGCTTATGGCTACACCTTC | CASSPNGGAYGYTF
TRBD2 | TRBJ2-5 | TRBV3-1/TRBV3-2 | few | TGTGCCAGCAGCCTGGCTAGCGGGGGGTCGCGGGAGACCCAGTACTTC | CASSLASGGSRETQYF
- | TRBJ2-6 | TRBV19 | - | TGTGCCAGTAGTACCACGGGGGTGGGGTACTCTGGGGCCAACGTCCTGACTTTC | CASSTTGVGYSGANVLTF
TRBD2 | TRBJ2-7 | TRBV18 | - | TGTGCCAGCTCACCAGGGGAGCGGGAGTTATACGAGCAGTACTTC | CASSPGERELYEQYF
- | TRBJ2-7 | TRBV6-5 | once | TGTGCCAGCAGTTACTGGGAAGGGGTGGGCGAGCAGTACTTC | CASSYWEGVGEQYF
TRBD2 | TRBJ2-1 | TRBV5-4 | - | TGTGCCAGCAGCTCGGGGACTAGTATCAGTGAGCAGTTCTTC | CASSSGTSISEQFF
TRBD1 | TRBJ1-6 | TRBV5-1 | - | TGCGCCAGCAGCTGGGGGACAGGGGAGAATTCACCCCTCCACTTT | CASSWGTGENSPLHF
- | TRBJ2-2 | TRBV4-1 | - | TGCGCCAGCAGCCCTTGGGGGCTTACGCAAACCGGGGAGCTGTTTTTT | CASSPWGLTQTGELFF
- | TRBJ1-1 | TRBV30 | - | TGTGCCTGGAGTAGAGAGAACACTGAAGCTTTCTTT | CAWSRENTEAFF
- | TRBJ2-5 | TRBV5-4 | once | TGTGCCAGCAGCCCGCAGACAGGAGAAAAAGAGACCCAGTACTTC | CASSPQTGEKETQYF
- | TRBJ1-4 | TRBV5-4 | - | TGTGCCAGCAGCAGAACCGAAGAGGAAAAACTGTTTTTT | CASSRTEEEKLFF
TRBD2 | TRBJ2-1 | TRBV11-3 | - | TGTGCCAGCAGCTTAGATCTGACTAGCGGGACCTACAATGAGCAGTTCTTC | CASSLDLTSGTYNEQFF
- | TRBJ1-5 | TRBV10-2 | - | TGCGCCAGCAGTGAGTCGGGAGGGGCTCAGCCCCAGCATTTT | CASSESGGAQPQHF
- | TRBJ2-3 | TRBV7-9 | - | TGTGCCAGCAGCTTAGATTTGGGTAGCCCAAAAAGAGGCACAGATACGCAGTATTTT | CASSLDLGSPKRGTDTQYF
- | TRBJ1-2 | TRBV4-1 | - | TGCGCCAGCAGCCAAGACCCAGGGTATGGCTACACCTTC | CASSQDPGYGYTF
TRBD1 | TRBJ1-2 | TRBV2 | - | TGTGCCAGCGATGTCCTTCGGACAGGGGTGAGCTACACCTTC | CASDVLRTGVSYTF
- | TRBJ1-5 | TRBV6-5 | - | TGTGCCAGCAGAGACGTACAGGGTCCCAGGCAGCCCCAGCATTTT | CASRDVQGPRQPQHF
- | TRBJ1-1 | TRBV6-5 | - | TGTGCCAGCAGGCCACAGGGTAACACTGAAGCTTTCTTT | CASRPQGNTEAFF
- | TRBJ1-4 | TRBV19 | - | TGTGCCAGTAGTATAAGGGCGGGGGGCCAGAATGAAAAACTGTTTTTT | CASSIRAGGQNEKLFF
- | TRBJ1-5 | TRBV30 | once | TGTGCCTGGAGTCTGAGTCTGGATCAGCCCCAGCATTTT | CAWSLSLDQPQHF
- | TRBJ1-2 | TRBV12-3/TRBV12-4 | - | TGTGCCAGCAGCCTGACAGGCGGCTATGGCTACACCTTC | CASSLTGGYGYTF
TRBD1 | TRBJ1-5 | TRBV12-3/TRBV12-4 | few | TGTGCCAGTTCCGGACAGGGTCGCGAGCCCCAGCATTTT | CASSGQGREPQHF
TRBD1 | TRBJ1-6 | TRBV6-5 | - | TGTGCCAGCAGTTACTCGGGACAGGGGGACTCACCCCTCCACTTT | CASSYSGQGDSPLHF
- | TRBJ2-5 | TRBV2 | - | TGTGCCAGCAGGGCTCTGGCGGGGTCAGGGACCCAGTACTTC | CASRALAGSGTQYF
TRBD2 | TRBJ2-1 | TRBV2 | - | TGTGCCAGCAGTGAATCGGGGGGGCAGTTCTTC | CASSESGGQFF
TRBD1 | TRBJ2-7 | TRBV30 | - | TGTGCCTGGAGCGCGGACAGGTTGAGCTCCTACGAGCAGTACTTC | CAWSADRLSSYEQYF
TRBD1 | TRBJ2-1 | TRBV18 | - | TGTGCCAGCTCACAAGGACAGGGGCCGTACAATGAGCAGTTCTTC | CASSQGQGPYNEQFF
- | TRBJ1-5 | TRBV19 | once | TGTGCCAGTGCGAGACAGGAGGATCAGCCCCAGCATTTT | CASARQEDQPQHF
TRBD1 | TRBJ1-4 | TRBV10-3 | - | TGTGCCATCAGTAAAGGGGGACAGTCTAATGAAAAACTGTTTTTT | CAISKGGQSNEKLFF